This T cell receptor beta chain was observed in a study of blood T cell repertoires in COVID-19. On the study more broadly: The United States, Italy and Spain provided the acute and convalescent COVID-19 samples. In each case, the material was cDNA or gDNA derived from T cells, B-cell-depleted T cells, or PBMCs.

The CDR3 loop spans 16 amino acids. V shed 7 bases and J shed 1 base, with 19 bases lying between them. Germline V gene sequence: CDR1 LNHDA, CDR2 SQIVND (reference sequence). As originally analysed: The authors estimated nucleated cell counts from reference gene primer amplification. The assay was immunoSEQ multiplex PCR, and TCRdb's table has in-frame clones only and misses some. Clone size and the V and J calls come from that table; the DNA yielded D and trimming. Of roughly 87,000 clones in the sample, about 91% were seen once. Sequencing was done on a sample of peripheral blood. This clonotype was sampled from an elderly woman with active COVID-19. This rearrangement joins TRBV19 to TRBJ1-2; D unresolved. The CDR3 DNA follows: TGTGCCAGTACACAACCCGAGGGAAACCTTAACTATGGCTACACCTTC. It codes for CASTQPEGNLNYGYTF.